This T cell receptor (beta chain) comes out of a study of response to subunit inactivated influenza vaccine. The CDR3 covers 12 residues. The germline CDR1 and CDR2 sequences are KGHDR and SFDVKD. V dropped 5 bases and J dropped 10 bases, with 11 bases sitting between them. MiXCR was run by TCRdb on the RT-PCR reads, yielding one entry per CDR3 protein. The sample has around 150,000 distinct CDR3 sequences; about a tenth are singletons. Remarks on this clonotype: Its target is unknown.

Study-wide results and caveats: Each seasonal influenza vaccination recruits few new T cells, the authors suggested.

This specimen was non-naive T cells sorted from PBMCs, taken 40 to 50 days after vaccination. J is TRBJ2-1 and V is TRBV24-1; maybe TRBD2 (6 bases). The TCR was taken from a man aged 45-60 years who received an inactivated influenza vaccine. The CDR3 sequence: CATSVRGGEQFF. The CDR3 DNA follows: TGTGCCACCAGTGTGCGGGGAGGAGAGCAGTTCTTC.